The sequence of this T cell receptor beta chain was determined in a study of blood T cell repertoires in COVID-19. Study overall: Acute and convalescent COVID-19 samples came from the United States, Italy and Spain.

Seattle patient enrollment occurred during active infection, with longitudinal follow-up thereafter. V was trimmed by 2 bases and J by 4 bases, leaving 12 bases between them. The CDR3 contains 15 residues. Germline loops: CDR1 MNHEY, CDR2 SVGEGT. This clone was seen once. In the original processing: Amplification with reference gene primers provided the estimates of nucleated cell counts. This table comes from immunoSEQ multiplex PCR, and its TCRdb copy is limited to in-frame clones, with some not included. The V and J calls and the clone size are those of that table, but D and trimming were determined from the DNA. This table has approximately 61,000 clones, about 83% appearing once.

This TCR came from a man aged 50-60 years with COVID-19, enrolled during active disease. The sample was peripheral blood. V gene TRBV6-2 or TRBV6-3 combines with J gene TRBJ1-3; D may be TRBD1 (6 bases). This CDR3 reads CASSYRTEPGNTIYF. The CDR3 DNA sequence: TGTGCCAGCAGTTACCGGACAGAGCCGGGAAACACCATATATTTT.